This entry describes one T cell receptor beta chain. The antigen is not known. These data originate in a study of CXCR3-negative and CXCR3-positive naive CD8 T cells. Points from the study as a whole: PBMCs showed partially decreased CXCR3 expression after cryopreservation, and most assays used fresh PBMCs. Naive CXCR3-negative cells resembled naive CXCR3-positive cells in TRBV-TRBJ usage; memory cells differed. For CXCR3-positive naive cells, TRB CDR3s were more hydrophobic than those of CXCR3-negative naive cells.

The authors prepared UMI-labeled TRB cDNA libraries by 5' RACE. With the 5' RACE reads reprocessed, TCRdb shows one record per CDR3 protein and no DNA. This repertoire comprises some 150,000 distinct CDR3 sequences; its ten largest clones make up 0.41%. CD8+ T cell subsets were each sorted in triplicate, about 310,000 cells apiece. Sequenced: naive CXCR3+ CD8+ T cells from blood. Sample subset: CD45RO-CCR7+CD27+CD95- naive CD8+ T cells expressing CXCR3 (TNR3+). This clonotype originated in a human donor in good health. Some clones in this sample may be carry-over from other donors' samples.

The chain's CDR3 is CASRPRTDYYEKLFF. V gene TRBV28 combines with J gene TRBJ1-4; TCRdb's D call, TRBD1, is unchecked because there is no DNA. The CDR3 has 15 residues. Looked up from germline, CDR1 is MDHEN and CDR2 is SYDVKM.